These T cell receptor beta chains were read from a single sample in a study of T cells in tuberculosis. Assay: immunoSEQ multiplex PCR; the TCRdb copy retains only in-frame clones and omits some. The sample has 29,000 or so clones; around 90% are singletons. Sequences were derived from PBMCs, sampled at tuberculosis diagnosis. These receptors came from an adult with tuberculosis. CDR3s include the opening cysteine and the closing phenylalanine or tryptophan. Each record gives: V gene, J gene, D gene, clone size, CDR3 protein, CDR3 DNA. D genes are given only for firm matches. Expanded clones are given a class, and other clones once, few, many or no size at all.

v_call: TRBV15; j_call: TRBJ2-1; d_call: .; clone_size: .; cdr3_aa: CATSRDRNSEQFF; cdr3_nt: TGTGCCACCAGCAGAGATCGGAACAGCGAGCAGTTCTTC
v_call: TRBV7-2; j_call: TRBJ2-7; d_call: TRBD2; clone_size: .; cdr3_aa: CASSMGLTWWEQYF; cdr3_nt: TGTGCCAGCAGCATGGGACTAACATGGTGGGAGCAGTACTTC
v_call: TRBV2; j_call: TRBJ2-3; d_call: .; clone_size: .; cdr3_aa: CASSSLHQEGTDTQYF; cdr3_nt: TGTGCCAGCAGTTCGCTCCATCAGGAGGGCACAGATACGCAGTATTTT
v_call: TRBV19; j_call: TRBJ1-1; d_call: .; clone_size: .; cdr3_aa: CASSRGVTEAFF; cdr3_nt: TGTGCCAGTAGTAGGGGGGTCACTGAAGCTTTCTTT
v_call: TRBV5-8; j_call: TRBJ1-1; d_call: TRBD1; clone_size: once; cdr3_aa: CASSRRQGSGTEAFF; cdr3_nt: TGTGCCAGCAGCCGCAGACAGGGAAGCGGGACTGAAGCTTTCTTT
v_call: TRBV7-8; j_call: TRBJ2-1; d_call: TRBD2; clone_size: .; cdr3_aa: CASSPSGGAGYNEQFF; cdr3_nt: TGTGCCAGCAGCCCAAGCGGGGGGGCGGGTTACAATGAGCAGTTCTTC
v_call: TRBV6-1; j_call: TRBJ2-7; d_call: .; clone_size: .; cdr3_aa: CASSEVDRVKQYF; cdr3_nt: TGTGCCAGCAGTGAAGTTGATCGGGTTAAGCAGTACTTC
v_call: TRBV10-3; j_call: TRBJ1-5; d_call: .; clone_size: .; cdr3_aa: CATARGSGNQPQHF; cdr3_nt: TGTGCCACCGCAAGAGGGTCGGGCAATCAGCCCCAGCATTTT
v_call: TRBV6-1; j_call: TRBJ2-7; d_call: TRBD1; clone_size: .; cdr3_aa: CASTLTGTGTYEQYF; cdr3_nt: TGTGCCAGCACCCTAACCGGGACAGGGACCTACGAGCAGTACTTC
v_call: TRBV6-5; j_call: TRBJ1-1; d_call: TRBD1; clone_size: .; cdr3_aa: CASSQPGTGLAFF; cdr3_nt: TGTGCCAGCAGTCAACCAGGGACAGGGCTAGCTTTCTTT
v_call: TRBV19; j_call: TRBJ2-1; d_call: .; clone_size: .; cdr3_aa: CASSIGQVLTYNEQFF; cdr3_nt: TGTGCCAGTAGTATAGGGCAGGTTCTGACCTACAATGAGCAGTTCTTC
v_call: TRBV2; j_call: TRBJ1-4; d_call: .; clone_size: .; cdr3_aa: CASRGWGDDATNEKLFF; cdr3_nt: TGTGCCAGCAGGGGATGGGGGGACGATGCAACTAATGAAAAACTGTTTTTT
v_call: TRBV7-2; j_call: TRBJ2-7; d_call: TRBD2; clone_size: once; cdr3_aa: CASGGRERGGKFFREQYF; cdr3_nt: TGTGCCAGCGGAGGGAGGGAGCGGGGGGGCAAGTTTTTTCGCGAGCAGTACTTC
v_call: TRBV5-1; j_call: TRBJ2-1; d_call: TRBD1; clone_size: .; cdr3_aa: CASSLEGQGGNEQFF; cdr3_nt: TGCGCCAGCAGCTTGGAGGGACAGGGAGGCAATGAGCAGTTCTTC
v_call: TRBV2; j_call: TRBJ2-2; d_call: TRBD2; clone_size: .; cdr3_aa: CASSGRWGGTGELFF; cdr3_nt: TGTGCCAGCAGCGGGCGATGGGGGGGCACCGGGGAGCTGTTTTTT
v_call: TRBV19; j_call: TRBJ1-1; d_call: TRBD1; clone_size: once; cdr3_aa: CASSMGTGVEAFF; cdr3_nt: TGTGCCAGTAGTATGGGTACAGGGGTTGAAGCTTTCTTT
v_call: TRBV11-1; j_call: TRBJ2-3; d_call: .; clone_size: .; cdr3_aa: CASSWRGDTQYF; cdr3_nt: TGTGCCAGCAGCTGGAGGGGCGATACGCAGTATTTT
v_call: TRBV5-1; j_call: TRBJ2-1; d_call: .; clone_size: .; cdr3_aa: CASRPTNWIDNEQFF; cdr3_nt: TGCGCCAGCAGACCTACTAACTGGATTGACAATGAGCAGTTCTTC
v_call: TRBV25-1; j_call: TRBJ1-2; d_call: .; clone_size: .; cdr3_aa: CASSEAGVGVRYYGYTF; cdr3_nt: TGTGCCAGCAGTGAGGCAGGGGTTGGTGTTCGGTACTATGGCTACACCTTC
v_call: TRBV7-8; j_call: TRBJ1-1; d_call: TRBD1; clone_size: .; cdr3_aa: CASSSTGGPEAFF; cdr3_nt: TGTGCCAGCAGCTCAACAGGGGGACCTGAAGCTTTCTTT
v_call: TRBV7-9; j_call: TRBJ2-1; d_call: .; clone_size: .; cdr3_aa: CASSLVRNTNNEQFF; cdr3_nt: TGTGCCAGCAGCTTAGTTCGTAACACTAACAATGAGCAGTTCTTC